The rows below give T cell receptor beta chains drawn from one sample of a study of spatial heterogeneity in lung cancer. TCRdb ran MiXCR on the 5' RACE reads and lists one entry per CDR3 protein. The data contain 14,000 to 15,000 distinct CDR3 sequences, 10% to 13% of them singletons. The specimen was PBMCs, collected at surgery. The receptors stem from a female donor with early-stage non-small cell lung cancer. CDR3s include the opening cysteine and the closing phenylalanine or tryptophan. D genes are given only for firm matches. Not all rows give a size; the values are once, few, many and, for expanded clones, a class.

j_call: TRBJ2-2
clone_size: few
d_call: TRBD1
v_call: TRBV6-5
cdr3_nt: TGTGCCAGCAGCCTCGACAGGGGGGGCCCCGGGGAGCTGTTTTTT
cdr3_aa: CASSLDRGGPGELFF

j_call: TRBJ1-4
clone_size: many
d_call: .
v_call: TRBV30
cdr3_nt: TGTGCCTGGAGAATAACAGGGTCGAATGAAAAACTGTTTTTT
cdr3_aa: CAWRITGSNEKLFF

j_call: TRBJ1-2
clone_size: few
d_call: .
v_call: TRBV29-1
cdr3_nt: TGCAGCGTTGAGAAGGGAGGCTATGGCTACACCTTC
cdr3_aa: CSVEKGGYGYTF

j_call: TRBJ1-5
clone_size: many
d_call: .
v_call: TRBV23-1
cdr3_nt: TGCGCCAGCAGTCCTGATCCTTGCCTCAATCAGCCCCAGCATTTT
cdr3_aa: CASSPDPCLNQPQHF

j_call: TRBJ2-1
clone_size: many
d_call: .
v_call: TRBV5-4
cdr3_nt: TGTGCCAGCAGCTCCGGGACACCCGGTTGGAATGAGCAGTTCTTC
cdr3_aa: CASSSGTPGWNEQFF

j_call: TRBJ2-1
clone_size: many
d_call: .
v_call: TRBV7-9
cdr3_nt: TGTGCCAGCAGCTTACCGGTGACTTACAATGAGCAGTTCTTC
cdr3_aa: CASSLPVTYNEQFF

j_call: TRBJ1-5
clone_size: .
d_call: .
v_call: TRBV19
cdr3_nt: TGTGCCAGTAGTATAGTCGACTTGGTGAGTCAGCCCCAGCATTTT
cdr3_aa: CASSIVDLVSQPQHF

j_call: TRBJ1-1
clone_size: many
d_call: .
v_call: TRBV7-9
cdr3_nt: TGTGCCAGCAGCTTTGCCGGGACCGGGCGGGCTGAAGCTTTCTTT
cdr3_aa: CASSFAGTGRAEAFF

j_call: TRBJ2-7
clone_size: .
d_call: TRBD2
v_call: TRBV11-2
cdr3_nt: TGTGCCAGCAGCTTATCGCGGGGGGGCTACGAGCAGTACTTC
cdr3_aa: CASSLSRGGYEQYF

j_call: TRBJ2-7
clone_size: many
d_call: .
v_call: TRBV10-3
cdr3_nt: TGTGCCATCACTGCAGGGGAGGGGTATTACGAGCAGTACTTC
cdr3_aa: CAITAGEGYYEQYF

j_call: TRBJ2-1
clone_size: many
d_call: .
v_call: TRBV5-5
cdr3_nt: TGTGCCAGCAGCATCCCCCTCGGGGGCCGGGAGCAGTTCTTC
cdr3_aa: CASSIPLGGREQFF

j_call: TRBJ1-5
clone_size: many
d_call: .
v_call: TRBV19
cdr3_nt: TGTGCCAGTAGCGGGCGAGGGAATCAGCCCCAGCATTTT
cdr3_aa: CASSGRGNQPQHF

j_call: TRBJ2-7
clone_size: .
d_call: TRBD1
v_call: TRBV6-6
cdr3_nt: TGTGCCAGCGCCCGGACAGGAACCTACGAGCAGTACTTC
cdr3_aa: CASARTGTYEQYF

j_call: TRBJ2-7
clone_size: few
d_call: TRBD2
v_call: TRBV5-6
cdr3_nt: TGTGCCAGCAGCTGGACGGGGGGTACCTACGAGCAGTACTTC
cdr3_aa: CASSWTGGTYEQYF

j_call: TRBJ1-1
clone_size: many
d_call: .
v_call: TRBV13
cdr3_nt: TGTGCCAGCAGCTTACACAGGGTCTTCGCTGAAGCTTTCTTT
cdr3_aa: CASSLHRVFAEAFF

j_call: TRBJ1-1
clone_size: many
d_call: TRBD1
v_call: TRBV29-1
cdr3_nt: TGCAGCGTGAGGGCAGGGGGCGCGGGGAACACTGAAGCTTTCTTT
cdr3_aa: CSVRAGGAGNTEAFF

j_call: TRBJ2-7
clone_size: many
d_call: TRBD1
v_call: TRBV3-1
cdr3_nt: TGTGCCAGCAGCCAAGATGGGACAGGCTACGAGCAGTACTTC
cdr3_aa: CASSQDGTGYEQYF

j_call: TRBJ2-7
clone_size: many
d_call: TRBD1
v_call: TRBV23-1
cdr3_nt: TGCGCCAGCAGTCACCTGGGACCCGGGACAGGGGGAACCTACGAGCAGTACTTC
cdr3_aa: CASSHLGPGTGGTYEQYF

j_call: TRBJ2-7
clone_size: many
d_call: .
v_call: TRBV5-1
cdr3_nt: TGCGCCAGCGCGGTTTCGGTAACCGGCGAGCAGTACTTC
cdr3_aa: CASAVSVTGEQYF

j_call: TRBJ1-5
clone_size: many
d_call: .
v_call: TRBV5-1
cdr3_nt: TGCGCCAGCAGCTTGGGGGGACAAGCTATTAATCAGCCCCAGCATTTT
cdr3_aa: CASSLGGQAINQPQHF

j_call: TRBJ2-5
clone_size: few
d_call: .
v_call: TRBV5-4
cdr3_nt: TGTGCCAGCAGCTGGACTAGGGGGGAGACCCAGTACTTC
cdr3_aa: CASSWTRGETQYF

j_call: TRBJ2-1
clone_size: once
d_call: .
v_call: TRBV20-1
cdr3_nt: TGCAGTGCCCAGAGGGGCGCGACCAATGAGCAGTTCTTC
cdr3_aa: CSAQRGATNEQFF

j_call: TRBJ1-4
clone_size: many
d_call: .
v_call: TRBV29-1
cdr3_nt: TGCAGCGTTGGAACAGGGCGGGAAAAACTGTTTTTT
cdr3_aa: CSVGTGREKLFF

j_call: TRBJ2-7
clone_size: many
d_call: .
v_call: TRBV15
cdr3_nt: TGTGCCACCAGCAGAGGGGTATCCTACGAGCAGTACTTC
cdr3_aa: CATSRGVSYEQYF

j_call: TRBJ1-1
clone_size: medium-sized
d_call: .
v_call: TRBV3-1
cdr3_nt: TGTGCCAGCAGCCTTACACAGGGTGGCACTGAAGCTTTCTTT
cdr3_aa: CASSLTQGGTEAFF

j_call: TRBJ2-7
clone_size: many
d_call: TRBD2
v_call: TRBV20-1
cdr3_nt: TGCAGTGCTAGAGAGCGGGGGGGAAGCGAGCAGTACTTC
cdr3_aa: CSARERGGSEQYF

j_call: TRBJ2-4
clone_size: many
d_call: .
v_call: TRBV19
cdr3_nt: TGTGCCAGTAGTACCCTCAGGGATCTAGCCAAAAACATTCAGTACTTC
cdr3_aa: CASSTLRDLAKNIQYF

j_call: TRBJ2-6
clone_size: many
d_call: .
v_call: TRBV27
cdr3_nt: TGTGCCAGCAGTTCACGAGGCACCGGGGCCAACGTCCTGACTTTC
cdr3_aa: CASSSRGTGANVLTF

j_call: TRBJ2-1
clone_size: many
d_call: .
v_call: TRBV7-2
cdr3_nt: TGTGCCAGCAGCTGGGGAGGTAGCGACAATGAGCAGTTCTTC
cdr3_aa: CASSWGGSDNEQFF

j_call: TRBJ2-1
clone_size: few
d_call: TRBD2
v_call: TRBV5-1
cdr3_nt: TGCGCCAGCAGCTTTGAAGCGGGGGATGCCAATGAGCAGTTCTTC
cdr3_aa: CASSFEAGDANEQFF

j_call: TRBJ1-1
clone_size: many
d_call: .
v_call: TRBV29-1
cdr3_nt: TGCAGCGTGGGATACACTGAAGCTTTCTTT
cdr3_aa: CSVGYTEAFF

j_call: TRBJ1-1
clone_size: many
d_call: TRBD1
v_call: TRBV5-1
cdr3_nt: TGCGCCAGCAGCTTGACAGGGGTGAGGGAGTCGATCACTGAAGCTTTCTTT
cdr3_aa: CASSLTGVRESITEAFF

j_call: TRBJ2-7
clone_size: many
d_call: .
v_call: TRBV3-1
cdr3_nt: TGTGCCAGCAGCCAAGCCCGGGGCGAGCAGTACTTC
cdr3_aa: CASSQARGEQYF

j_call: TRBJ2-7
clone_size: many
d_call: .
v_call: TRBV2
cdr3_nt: TGTGCCAGCAGATCAGGGACTGGCTACGAGCAGTACTTC
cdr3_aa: CASRSGTGYEQYF

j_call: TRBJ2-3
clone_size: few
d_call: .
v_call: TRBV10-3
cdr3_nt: TGTGCCATCAGTGAGTCCAGGGACCTCCGCACAGATACGCAGTATTTT
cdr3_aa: CAISESRDLRTDTQYF

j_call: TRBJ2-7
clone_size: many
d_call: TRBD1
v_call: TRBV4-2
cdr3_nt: TGTGCCAGCAGCCAAGACCTGGCTCAGGGGGCTTACGAGCAGTACTTC
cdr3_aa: CASSQDLAQGAYEQYF

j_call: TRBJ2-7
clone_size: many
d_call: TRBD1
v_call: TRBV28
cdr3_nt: TGTGCCAGCGGCTCTCAAACAGGGGAGTGGTGCGAGCAGTACTTC
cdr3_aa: CASGSQTGEWCEQYF